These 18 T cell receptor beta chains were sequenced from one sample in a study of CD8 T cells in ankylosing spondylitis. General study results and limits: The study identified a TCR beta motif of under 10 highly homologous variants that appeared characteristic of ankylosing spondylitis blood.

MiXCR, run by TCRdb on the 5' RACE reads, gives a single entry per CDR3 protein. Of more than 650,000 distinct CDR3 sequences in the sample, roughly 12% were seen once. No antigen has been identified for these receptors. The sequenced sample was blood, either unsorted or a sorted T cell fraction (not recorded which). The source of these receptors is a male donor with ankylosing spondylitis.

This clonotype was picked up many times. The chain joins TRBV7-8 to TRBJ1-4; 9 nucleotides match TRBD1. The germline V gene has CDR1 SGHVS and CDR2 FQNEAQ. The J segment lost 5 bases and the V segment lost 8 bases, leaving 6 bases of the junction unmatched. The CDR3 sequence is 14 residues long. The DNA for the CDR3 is TGTGCCAGCCGCGACAGGGGGGGGAATGAAAAACTGTTTTTT. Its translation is CASRDRGGNEKLFF.

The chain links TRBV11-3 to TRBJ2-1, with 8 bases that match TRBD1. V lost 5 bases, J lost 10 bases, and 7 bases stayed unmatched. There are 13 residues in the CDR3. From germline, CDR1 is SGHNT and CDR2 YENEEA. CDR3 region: CASSVVWTGEQFF. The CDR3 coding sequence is TGTGCCAGCAGCGTCGTCTGGACAGGGGAGCAGTTCTTC.

This CDR3 reads CSARSASGARFNEQFF. CDR3 nucleotide sequence: TGCAGTGCTAGAAGCGCTAGCGGGGCTAGGTTCAATGAGCAGTTCTTC. This sequence joins TRBV20-1 and TRBJ2-1, with 9 positions matching TRBD2. CDR1 and CDR2 (germline): DFQATT, SNEGSKA (reference sequence). J gave up 6 bases and V 2 bases, and 11 bases lay outside the gene matches. The CDR3 runs 16 residues.

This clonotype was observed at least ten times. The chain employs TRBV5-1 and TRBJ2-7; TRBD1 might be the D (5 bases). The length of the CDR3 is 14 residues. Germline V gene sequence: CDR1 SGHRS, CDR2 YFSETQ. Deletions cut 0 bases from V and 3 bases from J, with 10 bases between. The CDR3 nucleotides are TGCGCCAGCAGCTTGGGGACAACTCTCTACGAGCAGTACTTC. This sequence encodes CASSLGTTLYEQYF.

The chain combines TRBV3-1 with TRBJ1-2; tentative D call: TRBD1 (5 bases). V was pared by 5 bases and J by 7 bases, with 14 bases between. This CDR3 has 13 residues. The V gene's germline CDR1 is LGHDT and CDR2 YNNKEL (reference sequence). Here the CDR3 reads CASSSRGAGGYTF. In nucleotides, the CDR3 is TGTGCCAGCAGCTCCCGAGGGGCAGGTGGCTACACCTTC.

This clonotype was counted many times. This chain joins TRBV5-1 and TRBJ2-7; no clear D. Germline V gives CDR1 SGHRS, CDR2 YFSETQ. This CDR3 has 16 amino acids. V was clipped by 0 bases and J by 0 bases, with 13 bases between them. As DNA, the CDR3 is TGCGCCAGCAGCTTGGTAGTCGGCCTCAGCTCCTACGAGCAGTACTTC. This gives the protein CASSLVVGLSSYEQYF.

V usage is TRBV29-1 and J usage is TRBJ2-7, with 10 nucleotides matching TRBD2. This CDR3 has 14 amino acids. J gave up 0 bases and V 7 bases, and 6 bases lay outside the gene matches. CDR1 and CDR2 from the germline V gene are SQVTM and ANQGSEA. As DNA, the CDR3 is TGCAGCGGCCAAGGGACTAGCGACTCCTACGAGCAGTACTTC. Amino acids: CSGQGTSDSYEQYF.

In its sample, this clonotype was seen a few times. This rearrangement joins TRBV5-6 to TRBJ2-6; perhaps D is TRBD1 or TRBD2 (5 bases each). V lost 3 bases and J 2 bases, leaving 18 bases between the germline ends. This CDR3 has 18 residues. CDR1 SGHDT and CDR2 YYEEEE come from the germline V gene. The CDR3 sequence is CASSWRTLGPPGANVLTF. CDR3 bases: TGTGCCAGCAGCTGGAGGACACTAGGACCTCCTGGGGCCAACGTCCTGACTTTC.

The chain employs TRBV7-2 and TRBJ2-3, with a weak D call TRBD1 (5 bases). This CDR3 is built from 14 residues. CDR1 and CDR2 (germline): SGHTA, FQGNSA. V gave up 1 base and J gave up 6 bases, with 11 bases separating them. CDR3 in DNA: TGTGCCAGCAGCTTAGGGGCAGGGATTGATACGCAGTATTTT. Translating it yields CASSLGAGIDTQYF.

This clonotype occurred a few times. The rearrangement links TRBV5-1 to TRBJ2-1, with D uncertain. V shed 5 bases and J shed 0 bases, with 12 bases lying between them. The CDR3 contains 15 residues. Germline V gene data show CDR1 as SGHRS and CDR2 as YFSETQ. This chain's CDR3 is CASRMTSSSYNEQFF. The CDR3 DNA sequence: TGCGCCAGCAGGATGACGTCCAGCTCCTACAATGAGCAGTTCTTC.

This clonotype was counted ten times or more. The CDR3 DNA follows: TGTGCCAGCAGTCCCCCGGCCTCCGGCACTGAAGCTTTCTTT. Its translation is CASSPPASGTEAFF. This chain links TRBV6-1 with TRBJ1-1, with unresolved D. Trimming left V 5 bases short and J 4 bases short, with 14 bases between. CDR3 length: 14 residues. Germline CDR1 MNHNS, CDR2 SASEGT.

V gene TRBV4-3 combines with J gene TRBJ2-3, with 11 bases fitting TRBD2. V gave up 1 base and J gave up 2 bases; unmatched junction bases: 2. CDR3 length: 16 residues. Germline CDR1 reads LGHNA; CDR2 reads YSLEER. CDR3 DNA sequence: TGCGCCAGCAGCCAAGGACTAGCGGGGTTCACAGATACGCAGTATTTT. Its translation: CASSQGLAGFTDTQYF.

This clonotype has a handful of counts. This CDR3 reads CASSSEGGQTYNEQFF. In nucleotides, the CDR3 is TGTGCCAGCAGCTCAGAGGGGGGACAGACCTACAATGAGCAGTTCTTC. This chain uses TRBV7-9 with TRBJ2-1; a possible D gene is TRBD1 (7 bases). CDR3 size: 16 residues. V shed 4 bases and J shed 2 bases, with 15 bases lying between them. The germline V gene encodes CDR1 SEHNR and CDR2 FQNEAQ (reference sequence).

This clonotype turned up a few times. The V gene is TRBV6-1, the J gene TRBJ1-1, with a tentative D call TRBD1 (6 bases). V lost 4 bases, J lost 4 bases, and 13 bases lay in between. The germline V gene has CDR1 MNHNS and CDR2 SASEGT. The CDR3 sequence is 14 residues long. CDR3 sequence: CASSANRAGTEAFF. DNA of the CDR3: TGTGCCAGCAGTGCGAACAGGGCGGGCACTGAAGCTTTCTTT.

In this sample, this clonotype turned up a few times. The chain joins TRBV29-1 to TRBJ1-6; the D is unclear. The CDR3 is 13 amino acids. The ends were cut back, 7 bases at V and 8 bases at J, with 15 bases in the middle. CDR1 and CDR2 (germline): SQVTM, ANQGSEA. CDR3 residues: CSARTFVDSPLHF. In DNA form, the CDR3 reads TGCAGCGCGAGGACCTTCGTGGATTCACCCCTCCACTTT.

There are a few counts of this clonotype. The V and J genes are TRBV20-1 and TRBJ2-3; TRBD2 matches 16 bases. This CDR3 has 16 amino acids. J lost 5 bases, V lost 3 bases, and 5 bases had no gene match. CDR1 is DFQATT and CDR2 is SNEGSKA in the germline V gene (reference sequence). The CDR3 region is CSASSGLAGGEDTQYF. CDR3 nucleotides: TGCAGTGCTAGTTCGGGACTAGCGGGAGGGGAAGATACGCAGTATTTT.

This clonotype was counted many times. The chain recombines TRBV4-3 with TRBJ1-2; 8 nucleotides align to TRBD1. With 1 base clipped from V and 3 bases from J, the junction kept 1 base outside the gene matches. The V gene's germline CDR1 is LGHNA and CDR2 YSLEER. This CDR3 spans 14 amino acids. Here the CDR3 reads CASSQADRDYGYTF. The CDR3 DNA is TGCGCCAGCAGCCAAGCGGACAGGGACTATGGCTACACCTTC.

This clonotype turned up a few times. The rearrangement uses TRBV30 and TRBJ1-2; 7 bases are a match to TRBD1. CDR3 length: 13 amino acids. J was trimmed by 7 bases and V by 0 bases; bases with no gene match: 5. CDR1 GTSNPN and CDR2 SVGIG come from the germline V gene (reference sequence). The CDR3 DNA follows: TGTGCCTGGAGTGTGAGGAACAGGGGTGGCTACACCTTC. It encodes CAWSVRNRGGYTF.